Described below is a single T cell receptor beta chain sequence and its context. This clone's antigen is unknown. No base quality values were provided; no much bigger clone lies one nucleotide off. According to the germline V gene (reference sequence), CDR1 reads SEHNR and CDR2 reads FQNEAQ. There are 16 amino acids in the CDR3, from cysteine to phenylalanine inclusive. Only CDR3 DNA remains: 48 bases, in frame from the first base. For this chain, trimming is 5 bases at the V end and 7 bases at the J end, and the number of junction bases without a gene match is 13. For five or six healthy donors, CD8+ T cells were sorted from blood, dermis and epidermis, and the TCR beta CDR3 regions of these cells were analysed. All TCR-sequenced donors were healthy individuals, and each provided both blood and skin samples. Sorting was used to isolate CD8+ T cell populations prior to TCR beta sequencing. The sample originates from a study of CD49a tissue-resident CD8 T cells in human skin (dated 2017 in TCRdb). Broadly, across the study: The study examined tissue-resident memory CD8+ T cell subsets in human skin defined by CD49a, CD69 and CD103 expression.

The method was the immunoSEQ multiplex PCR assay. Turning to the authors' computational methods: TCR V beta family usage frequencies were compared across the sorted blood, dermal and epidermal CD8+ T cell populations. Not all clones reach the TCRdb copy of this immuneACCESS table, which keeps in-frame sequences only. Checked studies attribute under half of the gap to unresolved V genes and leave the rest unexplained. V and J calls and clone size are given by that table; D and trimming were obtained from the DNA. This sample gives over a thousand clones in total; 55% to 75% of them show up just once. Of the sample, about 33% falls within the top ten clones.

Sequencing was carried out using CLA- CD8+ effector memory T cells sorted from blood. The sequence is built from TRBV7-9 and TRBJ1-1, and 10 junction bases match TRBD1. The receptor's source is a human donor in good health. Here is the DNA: TGTGCCAGCAGCACAACCAAAGACAGGGGGCGGGATGAAGCTTTCTTT. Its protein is CASSTTKDRGRDEAFF.